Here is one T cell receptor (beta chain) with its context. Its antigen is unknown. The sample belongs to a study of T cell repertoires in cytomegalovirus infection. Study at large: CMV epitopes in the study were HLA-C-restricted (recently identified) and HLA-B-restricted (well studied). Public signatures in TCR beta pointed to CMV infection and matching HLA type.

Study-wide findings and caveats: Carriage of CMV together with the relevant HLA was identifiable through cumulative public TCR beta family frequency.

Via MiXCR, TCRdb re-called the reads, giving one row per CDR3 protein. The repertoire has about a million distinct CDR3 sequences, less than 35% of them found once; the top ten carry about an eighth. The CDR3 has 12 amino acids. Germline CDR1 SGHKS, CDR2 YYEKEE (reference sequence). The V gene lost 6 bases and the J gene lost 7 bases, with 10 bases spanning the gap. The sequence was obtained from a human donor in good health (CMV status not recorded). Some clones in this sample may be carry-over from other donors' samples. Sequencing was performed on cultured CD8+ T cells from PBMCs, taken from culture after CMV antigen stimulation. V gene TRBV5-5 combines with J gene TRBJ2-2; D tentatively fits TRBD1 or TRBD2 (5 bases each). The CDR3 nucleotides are TGTGCCAGCACGGGACCGAGCGGGGAGCTGTTTTTT. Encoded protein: CASTGPSGELFF. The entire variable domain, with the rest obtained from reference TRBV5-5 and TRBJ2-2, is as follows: DAGVTQSPTHLIKTRGQQVTLRCSPISGHKSVSWYQQVLGQGPQFIFQYYEKEERGRGNFPDRFSARQFPNYSSELNVNALLLGDSALYLCASTGPSGELFFGEGSRLTVL.